What follows are 10 T cell receptor beta chains derived from one specimen sequenced in a study of T cells in Graves' hyperthyroidism and ophthalmopathy. Amplification of TCR beta CDR3 regions was performed using RNA transcripts as template. HTBI primers drove first-round RT-PCR of the TCR CDR3. MiXCR, applied by TCRdb to the multiplex PCR reads, yields one record per CDR3 protein. The table includes over 500,000 distinct CDR3 sequences, about 16% detected once. The sample taken for sequencing was blood. The receptor set was obtained from a woman in her twenties or thirties with Graves' ophthalmopathy.

The genes are TRBV6-5 and TRBJ1-6, with TRBD1 matching over 7 bases. J lost 7 bases, V lost 6 bases, and 9 bases had no gene match. CDR3 length: 15 residues. Per germline, CDR1 MNHEY and CDR2 SVGAGI. The CDR3 DNA sequence: TGTGCCAGCAGCTACCGACAGGGCGCAAATTCACCCCTCCACTTT. It codes for CASSYRQGANSPLHF.

This clonotype has a handful of counts. The chain recombines TRBV19 with TRBJ1-2; 8 bases map to TRBD1. The CDR3 contains 14 residues. Germline trimming cut 4 bases from V and 8 bases from J; bases unmatched to any gene: 9. Germline V gene data show CDR1 as LNHDA and CDR2 as SQIVND (reference sequence). The CDR3 nucleotides read TGTGCCAGTAGTACGCTGACAGGGGTGAGCGGCTACACCTTC. Residues: CASSTLTGVSGYTF.

With regard to this clonotype: This may be a read error: a much more frequent sequence differs by one nucleotide. The J gene is TRBJ1-1, the V gene TRBV7-9, with D possibly matching TRBD1 (5 bases). This CDR3 has 11 amino acids. Germline V lookup: CDR1 SEHNR, CDR2 FQNEAQ (reference sequence). The ends were cut back, 1 base at V and 10 bases at J, with 7 bases in the middle. As DNA, the CDR3 is TGTGCCAGCAGCTTAGTAACAGGAGCTTTCTTT. Its protein is CASSLVTGAFF.

This clonotype was observed at least ten times. This sequence joins TRBV20-1 and TRBJ2-1; TRBD1 might be the D (5 bases). This CDR3 comprises 14 residues. With 6 bases removed from V and 0 bases from J, the gap between germline ends came to 12 bases. Germline assignment: CDR1 DFQATT and CDR2 SNEGSKA (reference sequence). CDR3 sequence (DNA): TGCAGTGCCCCACCTCAGGGCTCCTACAATGAGCAGTTCTTC. It codes for CSAPPQGSYNEQFF.

This clonotype was counted many times. The chain links TRBV30 to TRBJ1-2; 11 bases agree with TRBD1. V lost 5 bases and J lost 4; bases outside the gene matches: 12. The CDR3 totals 16 residues. Per germline, CDR1 GTSNPN and CDR2 SVGIG (reference sequence). CDR3 DNA: TGTGCCTGGCTCCGGGACAGGGGGAATTCGGGCTATGGCTACACCTTC. Translation gives CAWLRDRGNSGYGYTF.

The sample holds many counts of this clonotype. The chain has TRBV5-1 and TRBJ2-5, with a tentative D call TRBD2 (5 bases). The CDR3 runs to 14 residues. Trimming cost V 0 bases and J 5 bases, with 11 bases left between them. Germline V CDR1 and CDR2: SGHRS, YFSETQ. The CDR3 reads CASSLERYRETQYF. The CDR3 DNA sequence: TGCGCCAGCAGCTTGGAGCGGTACCGGGAGACCCAGTACTTC.

This clonotype was counted at least ten times. The chain links TRBV18 to TRBJ2-7; TRBD2 matches at 7 bases. The length of the CDR3 is 15 residues. Unmatched junction bases numbered 6, after V lost 2 bases and J lost 2 bases. Germline CDR1 reads KGHSH; CDR2 reads LQKENI. The CDR3 region is CASSPNAGDTYEQYF. As DNA, the CDR3 is TGTGCCAGCTCACCAAACGCGGGAGACACCTACGAGCAGTACTTC.

This rearrangement joins TRBV10-2 to TRBJ1-1, with D hard to call. Looked up from germline, CDR1 is WSHSY and CDR2 is SAAADI. This CDR3 contains 13 residues. V lost 5 bases and J 6 bases, leaving 13 bases between the germline ends. The CDR3 loop reads CASSKVTSPEAFF. The DNA of the CDR3 is TGCGCCAGCAGTAAGGTGACATCCCCTGAAGCTTTCTTT.

Concerning this clonotype itself: Its ends do not fully match the called genes, so a read error is possible. The chain recombines TRBV6-1 with TRBJ2-1, with 7 bases that match TRBD2. CDR3 length equals 13 residues. Germline CDR1 and CDR2: MNHNS and SASEGT. The DNA for the CDR3 is TGCGCCAGCAGTGCCCCGGGGAGGGGCGAGCAGTTCTTC. It is translated as CASSAPGRGEQFF.

This clonotype was seen repeatedly, ten times or more. The chain links TRBV6-5 to TRBJ2-7; D possibly corresponds to TRBD2 (6 bases). The V end was cut by 0 bases, the J end by 2 bases, with 8 bases between. The germline V gene has CDR1 MNHEY and CDR2 SVGAGI. The CDR3 spans 14 residues. CDR3 protein: CASSYSGGTYEQYF. The CDR3 DNA reads TGTGCCAGCAGTTACTCGGGAGGCACCTACGAGCAGTACTTC.